The text below deals with one T cell receptor beta chain. What it recognizes is unknown. CDR1 and CDR2 from the germline V gene are SGDLS and YYNGEE. Trimming pared 3 bases from V and 8 bases from J, leaving 18 bases between. The CDR3 consists of 15 residues. The data were produced by immunoSEQ multiplex PCR, yet TCRdb's version contains in-frame clones alone and is incomplete. The repertoire has around 86,000 clones, 70% to 90% of them found once; the top ten carry approximately 0.4%. The sample is drawn from a study of OX40 agonist ivuxolimab in advanced cancers. Overall study: Among those enrolled, mean age was 60 years (range roughly 23 to 90) and 75% to 85% were male. Findings and limits, study-wide: Normalized expansion of T-cell clones was also low for some nonresponders. Relatively little clonal expansion, among the lowest observed, appeared in partial responders at 0.1-3.0 mg/kg. Compared with CD4+, CD8+ T cells on average had more expanded clones.

The receptor's source is an adult with an advanced solid tumor such as melanoma, head and neck, liver or kidney cancer. V usage is TRBV9 and J usage is TRBJ2-4, with D possibly TRBD2 on 5 matching bases. The source was CD4+ or CD8+ T cells sorted from blood, collected in a trial of the OX40 agonist ivuxolimab. The CDR3 is CASSAGLLDSDIQYF. The CDR3 DNA reads as TGTGCCAGCAGCGCCGGACTGCTGGACTCGGACATTCAGTACTTC.